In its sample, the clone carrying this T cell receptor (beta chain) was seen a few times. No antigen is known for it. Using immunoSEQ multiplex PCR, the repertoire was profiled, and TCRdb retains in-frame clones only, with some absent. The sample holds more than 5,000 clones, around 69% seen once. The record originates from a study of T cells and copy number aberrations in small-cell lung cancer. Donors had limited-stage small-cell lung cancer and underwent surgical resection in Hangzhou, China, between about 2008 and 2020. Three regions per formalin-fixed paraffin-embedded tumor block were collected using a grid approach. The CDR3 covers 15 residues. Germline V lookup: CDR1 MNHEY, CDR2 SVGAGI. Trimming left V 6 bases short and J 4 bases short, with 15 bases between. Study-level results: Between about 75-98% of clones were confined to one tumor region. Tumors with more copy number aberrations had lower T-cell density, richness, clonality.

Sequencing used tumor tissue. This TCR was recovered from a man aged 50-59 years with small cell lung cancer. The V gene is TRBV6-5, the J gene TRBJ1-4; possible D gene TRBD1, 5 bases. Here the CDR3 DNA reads TGTGCCAGCAGGGGTGGGGGGTACGATAATGAAAAACTGTTTTTT. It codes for CASRGGGYDNEKLFF.